The source of this T cell receptor (beta chain) is a study of CD8 T cells in ankylosing spondylitis. Germline V gene data show CDR1 as SGHTA and CDR2 as FQGNSA. The V gene lost 3 bases and the J gene lost 0 bases, with 1 base spanning the gap. The CDR3 is 12 residues long. MiXCR, applied by TCRdb to the 5' RACE reads, yields one record per CDR3 protein. The sample holds about 310,000 distinct CDR3 sequences; about 20% are singletons and the top ten take roughly 4%. This clonotype occurred many times. The target antigen is unknown. Study outcomes and limitations: Reports say disease-linked clones showed up significantly more in matched ankylosing spondylitis synovial fluid.

The sequence was obtained from a female donor with ankylosing spondylitis or in good health (not recorded which). This chain uses TRBV7-2 with TRBJ2-3; no firm D call. The sequenced material came from blood, either unsorted or a sorted T cell fraction (not recorded which). The CDR3 DNA sequence: TGTGCCAGCAGCTTTAGCACAGATACGCAGTATTTT. Residues: CASSFSTDTQYF.